These 11 T cell receptor beta chains came from one sample sequenced in a study of T cells in Graves' hyperthyroidism and ophthalmopathy. Template material for amplifying TCR beta CDR3 regions consisted of RNA transcripts. An initial round of RT-PCR targeting the TCR CDR3 relied on the HTBI primer set. Each CDR3 protein gets one entry after TCRdb re-called the multiplex PCR reads with MiXCR. Of hundreds of thousands of distinct CDR3 sequences listed, roughly 46% were seen once; the top ten hold less than 9%. Sequenced: peripheral blood or thyroid tissue (not recorded which). All receptors derive from an adult man with Graves' disease, either hyperthyroidism or ophthalmopathy (not recorded which).

The V gene is TRBV20-1, the J gene TRBJ1-2; TRBD1 agrees at 10 bases. There are 13 residues in the CDR3. The V gene end was trimmed by 5 bases and the J gene end by 6 bases; junction bases not matched to a gene: 6. Germline V lookup: CDR1 DFQATT, CDR2 SNEGSKA (reference sequence). The CDR3, as DNA: TGCAGTGCTTGGGACAGGGGATACGATGGCTACACCTTC. It codes for CSAWDRGYDGYTF.

This clonotype was seen only once. V and J are TRBV24-1 and TRBJ2-2, with 14 bases matching TRBD2. Germline values: CDR1 KGHDR, CDR2 SFDVKD. V shed 3 bases and J 1 base; nucleotides not matched to a gene: 6. The CDR3 loop spans 19 amino acids. The CDR3 loop is CATSDAGLAGGLNTGELFF. CDR3 nucleotides: TGTGCCACCAGTGATGCTGGACTAGCGGGGGGCCTGAACACCGGGGAGCTGTTTTTT.

A word on this clonotype: This may come from a read error, since a much larger clone is one base off. This chain uses TRBV7-8 with TRBJ1-5; D gene ambiguous. The germline gives CDR1 SGHVS, CDR2 FQNEAQ. This CDR3 has 17 amino acids. V lost 5 bases to trimming and J lost 2 bases, with 19 bases between them. Written as DNA, the CDR3 is TGTGCCAGCAGCCAACGACCGTTCCTATTGGGCAATCAGCCCCAGCATTTT. Its translation: CASSQRPFLLGNQPQHF. Drawing the rest from reference TRBV7-8 and TRBJ1-5, the complete variable domain is GAGVSQSPRYKVAKRGQDVALRCDPISGHVSLFWYQQALGQGPEFLTYFQNEAQLDKSGLPSDRFFAERPEGSVSTLKIQRTQQEDSAVYLCASSQRPFLLGNQPQHFGDGTRLSIL.

In this sample, this clonotype turned up a few times. The chain recombines TRBV5-8 with TRBJ1-5, with D perhaps TRBD1 (5 bases). CDR3 length: 15 amino acids. V was trimmed by 4 bases and J by 0 bases, leaving 11 bases between them. In germline, CDR1 is SGHTS, CDR2 YDEGEE. The CDR3 DNA reads as TGTGCCAGCAGCCCCGAGGGGATTAGCAATCAGCCCCAGCATTTT. As protein: CASSPEGISNQPQHF.

CDR3 in amino acids: CSVEDSPGATLHF. The CDR3, as DNA: TGCAGCGTTGAGGACAGCCCCGGGGCCACCCTCCACTTT. The J gene is TRBJ1-6, the V gene TRBV29-1, with D maybe TRBD1 (6 bases). The germline V and J ends were trimmed by 3 bases and 14 bases, with 17 bases remaining between them. From germline, CDR1 is SQVTM and CDR2 ANQGSEA. The CDR3 is made up of 13 amino acids.

This clonotype was counted at least ten times. The rearrangement joins TRBV7-9 to TRBJ1-2, with D possibly TRBD1 on 6 matching bases. The V and J ends lost 5 bases and 5 bases respectively, with 15 bases between them. The CDR3 spans 14 residues. The germline V gene has CDR1 SEHNR and CDR2 FQNEAQ (reference sequence). CDR3 in amino acids: CASSRDRPPYGYTF. The DNA for the CDR3 is TGTGCCAGCAGCCGAGACAGGCCTCCGTATGGCTACACCTTC.

The genes are TRBV7-3 and TRBJ2-7; a weak D match, TRBD2 (6 bases). Germline CDR1 SGHTA, CDR2 FQGTGA. This CDR3 contains 15 residues. V was trimmed by 5 bases and J by 3 bases, leaving 17 bases between them. CDR3 DNA sequence: TGTGCCAGCAGCCGAGCAACTAGCACCTACTACGAGCAGTACTTC. It yields the protein CASSRATSTYYEQYF.

This clonotype was observed a handful of times. This chain links TRBV2 with TRBJ1-2; TRBD1 agrees at 10 bases. CDR1 is SNHLY and CDR2 is FYNNEI in the germline V gene. The V gene end was trimmed by 5 bases and the J gene end by 5 bases; junction bases not matched to a gene: 8. The CDR3 loop spans 15 amino acids. The CDR3 nucleotides read TGTGCCAGCAGTCCCACGGGACAGGGGAAATATGGCTACACCTTC. It translates to CASSPTGQGKYGYTF.

The chain joins TRBV6-1 to TRBJ1-1, with D perhaps TRBD1 (5 bases). V was shortened by 5 bases and J by 1 base, with 14 bases between the two germline ends. This CDR3 has 15 residues. Germline CDR1 reads MNHNS; CDR2 reads SASEGT. The CDR3, as DNA: TGTGCCAGCAGTCCCGGGGACCGCCAGAACACTGAAGCTTTCTTT. Translation: CASSPGDRQNTEAFF.

V usage is TRBV12-3 or TRBV12-4 and J usage is TRBJ1-5; D gene unclear. The CDR3 loop spans 13 amino acids. V lost 4 bases and J 9 bases, leaving 13 bases between the germline ends. The CDR3 sequence: CASSSKPAVPQHF. CDR3 nucleotide sequence: TGTGCCAGCAGTTCAAAGCCCGCGGTGCCCCAGCATTTT.

This chain uses TRBV25-1 with TRBJ1-3; a possible D gene is TRBD1 (6 bases). The germline V gene has CDR1 MGHDK and CDR2 SYGVNS. With 8 bases removed from V and 1 base from J, the gap between germline ends came to 15 bases. This CDR3 spans 15 amino acids. The CDR3 DNA sequence: TGTGCCAGCGTTGATGCAGGGGCATCTGGAAACACCATATATTTT. It specifies CASVDAGASGNTIYF.